The 5 T cell receptor beta chains given below trace back to one sample, sequenced in a study of T cell responses to AZD1222 COVID-19 vaccine. The protocol was immunoSEQ multiplex PCR, while the TCRdb copy is restricted to in-frame clones and leaves out a portion. The repertoire holds more than 140,000 clones, 90% to 95% seen once, with under 5.5% in the top ten. The sample here was peripheral blood, taken on day 0 of AZD1222 vaccination. These receptors were collected from an adult in good health.

V gene TRBV27 combines with J gene TRBJ1-4; 8 bases map to TRBD1. The CDR3 length is 14 residues. V lost 6 bases and J lost 7; bases outside the gene matches: 7. The germline V gene encodes CDR1 MNHEY and CDR2 SMNVEV (reference sequence). This chain's CDR3 is CASRETGEGEKLFF. The DNA for the CDR3 is TGTGCCAGCAGAGAGACAGGGGAGGGTGAAAAACTGTTTTTT.

This chain's CDR3 is CASSKTGLQPQHF. Here the CDR3 DNA reads TGTGCCAGCAGTAAGACAGGGCTTCAGCCCCAGCATTTT. J is TRBJ1-5 and V is TRBV6-2 or TRBV6-3; 7 bases are a match to TRBD1. Germline trimming cut 5 bases from V and 6 bases from J; bases unmatched to any gene: 4. Looked up from germline, CDR1 is MNHEY and CDR2 is SVGEGT. CDR3 length equals 13 residues.

The CDR3 DNA follows: TGTGCCTGGAGCCAAAGTGGGACCCAGTACTTC. This gives the protein CAWSQSGTQYF. This chain connects TRBV30 to TRBJ2-5; D is unresolved. V was clipped by 3 bases and J by 7 bases, with 9 bases between them. Germline CDR1 and CDR2: GTSNPN and SVGIG (reference sequence). The CDR3 runs to 11 residues.

This clone was seen once. CDR3 in amino acids: CASSHPTVEALPRATDTQYF. The CDR3 region has the DNA TGCGCCAGCAGCCACCCCACGGTCGAGGCCCTGCCTAGGGCCACAGATACGCAGTATTTT. The chain combines TRBV4-1 with TRBJ2-3; D is unclear. The CDR3 spans 20 residues. V lost 3 bases and J lost 2, with 27 bases in between. Germline V CDR1 and CDR2: MGHRA, YSYEKL.

This chain connects TRBV5-6 to TRBJ1-5; D might be TRBD1 (5 bases). V lost 3 bases to trimming and J lost 3 bases, with 16 bases between them. Germline V gives CDR1 SGHDT, CDR2 YYEEEE. CDR3 length: 16 residues. The CDR3 loop reads CASSSRSRDYNQPQHF. CDR3 nucleotides: TGTGCCAGCAGCTCTCGGAGCAGGGATTACAATCAGCCCCAGCATTTT.